This T cell receptor beta chain is drawn from a study of vaccination effects on CD4 cells after COVID-19. On the study more broadly: Everyone in the study got two shots of either the BNT162b2 or mRNA-1273 vaccine. Study outcomes and limitations: Late after vaccination, infection- and vaccine-induced clones showed marked clonal contraction.

CDR1 SGHNT and CDR2 YYREEE come from the germline V gene (reference sequence). Trimming took 2 bases from V and 9 from J; bases not matched to a gene: 11. This CDR3 has 17 amino acids. Prior to sequencing, the ViraFEST assay stimulated PBMC with viral peptide pools, which expanded the antigen-specific CD4+ T cells. Culture lasted 10 days before CD4+ T cell isolation. Vaccinated recipients, who were negative for nucleocapsid antibodies, had no history of SARS-CoV-2 infection. With 8.5 to 10 ug/ml peptides and about 9.2 IU/ml IL-2, fewer than 2.5 million PBMC per well were cultured. It was on days 3 and 7 that half the medium was replaced with IL-2 medium. Some clones are missing from TCRdb's copy, which holds only in-frame ones; the method was immunoSEQ multiplex PCR. The sample holds about 55,000 clones, roughly two thirds seen once. Concerning this clone itself: Its antigen is not known.

The chain recombines TRBV5-4 with TRBJ2-1; 13 bases agree with TRBD2. The sample was CD4+ T cells from PBMCs cultured with SARS-CoV-2 spike peptides, taken before COVID-19 vaccination. The sequence came from a human donor who received a COVID-19 vaccine. CDR3 residues: CASSFGLAGAHGGEQFF. CDR3 DNA: TGTGCCAGCAGCTTCGGACTAGCGGGAGCGCACGGGGGTGAGCAGTTCTTC.